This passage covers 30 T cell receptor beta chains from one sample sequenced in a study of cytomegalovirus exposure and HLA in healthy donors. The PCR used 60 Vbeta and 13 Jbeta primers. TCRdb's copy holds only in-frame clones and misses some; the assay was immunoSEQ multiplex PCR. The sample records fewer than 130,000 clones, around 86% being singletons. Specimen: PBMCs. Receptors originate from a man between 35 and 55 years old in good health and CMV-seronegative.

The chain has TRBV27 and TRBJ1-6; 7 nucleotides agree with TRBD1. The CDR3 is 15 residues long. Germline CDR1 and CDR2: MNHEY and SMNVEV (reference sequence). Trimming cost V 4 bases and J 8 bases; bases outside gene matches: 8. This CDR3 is CASSSRQGAYSPLHF. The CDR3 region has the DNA TGTGCCAGCAGTTCGAGACAGGGCGCCTATTCACCCCTCCACTTT.

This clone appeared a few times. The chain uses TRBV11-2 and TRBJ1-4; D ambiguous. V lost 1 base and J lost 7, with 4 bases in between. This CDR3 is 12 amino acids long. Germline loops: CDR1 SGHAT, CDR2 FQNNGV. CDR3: CASSLAVEKLFF. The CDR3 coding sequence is TGTGCCAGCAGCTTAGCTGTTGAAAAACTGTTTTTT.

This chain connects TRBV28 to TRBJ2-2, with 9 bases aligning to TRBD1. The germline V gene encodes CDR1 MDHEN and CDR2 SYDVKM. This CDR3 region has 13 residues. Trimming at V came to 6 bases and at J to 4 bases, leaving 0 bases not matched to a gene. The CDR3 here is CASRTGGTGELFF. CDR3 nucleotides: TGTGCCAGCAGGACAGGGGGCACCGGGGAGCTGTTTTTT. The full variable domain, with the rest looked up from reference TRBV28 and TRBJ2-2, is DVKVTQSSRYLVKRTGEKVFLECVQDMDHENMFWYRQDPGLGLRLIYFSYDVKMKEKGDIPEGYSVSREKKERFSLILESASTNQTSMYLCASRTGGTGELFFGEGSRLTVL.

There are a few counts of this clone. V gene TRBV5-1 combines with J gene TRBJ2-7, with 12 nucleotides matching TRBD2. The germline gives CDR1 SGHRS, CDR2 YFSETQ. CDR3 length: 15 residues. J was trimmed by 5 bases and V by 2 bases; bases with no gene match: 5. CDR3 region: CASSLELAGGHEQYF. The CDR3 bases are TGCGCCAGCAGCTTAGAGCTAGCGGGGGGGCACGAGCAGTACTTC.

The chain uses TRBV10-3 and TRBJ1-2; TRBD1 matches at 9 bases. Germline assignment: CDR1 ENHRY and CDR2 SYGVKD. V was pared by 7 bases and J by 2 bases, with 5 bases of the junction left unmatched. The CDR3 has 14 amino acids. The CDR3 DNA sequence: TGTGCCATCACGGAGACAGGGGGAAACTATGGCTACACCTTC. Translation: CAITETGGNYGYTF.

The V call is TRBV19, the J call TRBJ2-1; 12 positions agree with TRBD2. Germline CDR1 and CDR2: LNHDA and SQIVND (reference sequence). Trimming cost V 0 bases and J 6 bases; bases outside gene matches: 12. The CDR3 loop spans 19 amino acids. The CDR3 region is CASSIDQTGLAGSSNEQFF. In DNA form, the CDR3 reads TGTGCCAGTAGTATAGACCAAACCGGACTAGCGGGGTCTTCCAATGAGCAGTTCTTC. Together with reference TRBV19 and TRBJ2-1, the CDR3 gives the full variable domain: DGGITQSPKYLFRKEGQNVTLSCEQNLNHDAMYWYRQDPGQGLRLIYYSQIVNDFQKGDIAEGYSVSREKKESFPLTVTSAQKNPTAFYLCASSIDQTGLAGSSNEQFFGPGTRLTVL.

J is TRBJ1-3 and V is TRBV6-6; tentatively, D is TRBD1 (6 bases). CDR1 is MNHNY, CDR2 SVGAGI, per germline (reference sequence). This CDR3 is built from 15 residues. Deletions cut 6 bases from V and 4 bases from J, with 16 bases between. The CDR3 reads CASRSAGAVGNTIYF. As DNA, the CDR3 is TGTGCCAGCAGGTCCGCAGGGGCGGTGGGAAACACCATATATTTT.

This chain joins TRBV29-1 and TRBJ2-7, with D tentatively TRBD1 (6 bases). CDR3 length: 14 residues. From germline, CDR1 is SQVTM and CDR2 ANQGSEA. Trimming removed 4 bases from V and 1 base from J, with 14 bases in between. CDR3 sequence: CSVVAGVKSYEQYF. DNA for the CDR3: TGCAGCGTTGTAGCAGGGGTGAAGTCCTACGAGCAGTACTTC.

The CDR3 DNA is TGTGCCAGTAGCCCCGGACAGGCTGAAGCTTTCTTT. Translation gives CASSPGQAEAFF. The chain couples TRBV19 to TRBJ1-1; 7 bases are a match to TRBD1. Losses at the gene ends were 6 bases for V and 6 bases for J; bases not matched to a gene: 4. Germline V gene lookup returns CDR1 LNHDA and CDR2 SQIVND (reference sequence). The CDR3 totals 12 residues.

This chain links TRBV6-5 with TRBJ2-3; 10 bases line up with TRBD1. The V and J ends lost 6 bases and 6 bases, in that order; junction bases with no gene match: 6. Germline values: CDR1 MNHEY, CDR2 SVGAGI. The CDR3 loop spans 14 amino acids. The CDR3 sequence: CASRDRGISDTQYF. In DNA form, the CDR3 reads TGTGCCAGCAGGGACAGGGGGATTAGCGATACGCAGTATTTT.

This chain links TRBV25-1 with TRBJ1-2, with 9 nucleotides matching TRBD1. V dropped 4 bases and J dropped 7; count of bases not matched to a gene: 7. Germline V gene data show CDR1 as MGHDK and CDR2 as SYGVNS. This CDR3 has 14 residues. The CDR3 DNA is TGTGCCAGCAGTGGGACAGGGGCTTTTTTTGGCTACACCTTC. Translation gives CASSGTGAFFGYTF.

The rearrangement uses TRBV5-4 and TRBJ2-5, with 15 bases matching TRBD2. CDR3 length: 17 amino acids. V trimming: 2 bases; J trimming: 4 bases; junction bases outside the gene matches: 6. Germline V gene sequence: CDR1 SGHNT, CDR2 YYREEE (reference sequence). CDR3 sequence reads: CASSFRTSGGARETQYF. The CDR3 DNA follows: TGTGCCAGCAGCTTCCGGACTAGCGGGGGGGCCAGAGAGACCCAGTACTTC.

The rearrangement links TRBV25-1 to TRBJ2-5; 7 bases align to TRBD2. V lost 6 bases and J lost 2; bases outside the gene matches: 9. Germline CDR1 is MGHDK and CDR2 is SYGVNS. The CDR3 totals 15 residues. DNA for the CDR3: TGTGCCAGCAGAACCCCGGGGGGTTATCAAGAGACCCAGTACTTC. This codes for CASRTPGGYQETQYF.

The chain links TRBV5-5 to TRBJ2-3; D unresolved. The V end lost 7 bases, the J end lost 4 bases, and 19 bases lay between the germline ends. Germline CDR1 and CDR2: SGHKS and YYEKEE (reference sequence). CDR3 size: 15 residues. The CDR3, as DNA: TGTGCCAGCGCCGAGAGGCTCTCGAATTCAGATACGCAGTATTTT. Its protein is CASAERLSNSDTQYF.

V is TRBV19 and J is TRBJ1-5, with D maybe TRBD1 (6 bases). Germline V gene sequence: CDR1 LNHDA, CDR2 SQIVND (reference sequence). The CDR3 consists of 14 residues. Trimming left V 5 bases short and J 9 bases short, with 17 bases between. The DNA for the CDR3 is TGTGCCAGTAGTCCCCGGACAGATGTACGGCCCCAGCATTTT. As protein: CASSPRTDVRPQHF. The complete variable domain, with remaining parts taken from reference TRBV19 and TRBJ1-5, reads DGGITQSPKYLFRKEGQNVTLSCEQNLNHDAMYWYRQDPGQGLRLIYYSQIVNDFQKGDIAEGYSVSREKKESFPLTVTSAQKNPTAFYLCASSPRTDVRPQHFGDGTRLSIL.

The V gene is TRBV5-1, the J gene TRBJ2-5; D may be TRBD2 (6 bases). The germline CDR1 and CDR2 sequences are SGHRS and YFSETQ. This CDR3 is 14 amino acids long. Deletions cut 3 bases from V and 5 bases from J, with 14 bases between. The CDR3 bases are TGCGCCAGCAGCTCGGGACTGCGTCAGGAGACCCAGTACTTC. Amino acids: CASSSGLRQETQYF.

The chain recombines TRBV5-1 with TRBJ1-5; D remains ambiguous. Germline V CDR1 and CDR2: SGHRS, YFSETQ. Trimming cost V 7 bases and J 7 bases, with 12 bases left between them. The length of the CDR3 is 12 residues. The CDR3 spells CASPAGVQPQHF. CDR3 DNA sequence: TGCGCCAGCCCCGCCGGGGTGCAGCCCCAGCATTTT.

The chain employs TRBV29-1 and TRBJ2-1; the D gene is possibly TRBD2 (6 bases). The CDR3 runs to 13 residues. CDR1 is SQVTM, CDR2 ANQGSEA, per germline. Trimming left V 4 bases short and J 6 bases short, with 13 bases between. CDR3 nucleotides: TGCAGCGTTGCGGGACTCCTCCCCAATGAGCAGTTCTTC. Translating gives CSVAGLLPNEQFF.

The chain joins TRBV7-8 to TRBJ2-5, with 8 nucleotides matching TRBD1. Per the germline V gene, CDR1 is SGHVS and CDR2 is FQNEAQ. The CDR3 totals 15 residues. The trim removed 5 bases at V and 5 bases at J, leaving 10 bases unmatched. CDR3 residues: CASSEEDRAEETQYF. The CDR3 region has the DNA TGTGCCAGCAGCGAAGAGGACAGGGCGGAGGAGACCCAGTACTTC. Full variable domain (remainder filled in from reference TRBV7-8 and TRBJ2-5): GAGVSQSPRYKVAKRGQDVALRCDPISGHVSLFWYQQALGQGPEFLTYFQNEAQLDKSGLPSDRFFAERPEGSVSTLKIQRTQQEDSAVYLCASSEEDRAEETQYFGPGTRLLVL.

CDR3 sequence: CASSPLAGAGYNEQFF. The CDR3 DNA is TGTGCCAGCAGCCCCTTGGCGGGGGCGGGGTACAATGAGCAGTTCTTC. The chain links TRBV7-3 to TRBJ2-1; D is possibly TRBD2 (7 bases). Germline V CDR1 and CDR2: SGHTA, FQGTGA. This CDR3 has 16 residues. V was trimmed by 5 bases and J by 4 bases, leaving 18 bases between them.

As DNA, the CDR3 is TGTGCCAGCAGCTTACCCAGGCAAGAGACCCAGTACTTC. Translation gives CASSLPRQETQYF. V is TRBV5-4 and J is TRBJ2-5; no clear D gene. V was clipped by 2 bases and J by 2 bases, with 7 bases between them. Germline CDR1 reads SGHNT; CDR2 reads YYREEE (reference sequence). The CDR3 runs 13 residues. The complete variable domain, with remaining parts taken from reference TRBV5-4 and TRBJ2-5, reads ETGVTQSPTHLIKTRGQQVTLRCSSQSGHNTVSWYQQALGQGPQFIFQYYREEENGRGNFPPRFSGLQFPNYSSELNVNALELDDSALYLCASSLPRQETQYFGPGTRLLVL.

The CDR3 protein is CASSPQGIIYEQYF. DNA of the CDR3: TGTGCCAGCAGCCCCCAGGGAATCATCTACGAGCAGTACTTC. The chain employs TRBV7-2 and TRBJ2-7; maybe TRBD1 (5 bases). V was trimmed by 5 bases and J by 3 bases, leaving 14 bases between them. Germline V gene lookup returns CDR1 SGHTA and CDR2 FQGNSA. The CDR3 is 14 amino acids.

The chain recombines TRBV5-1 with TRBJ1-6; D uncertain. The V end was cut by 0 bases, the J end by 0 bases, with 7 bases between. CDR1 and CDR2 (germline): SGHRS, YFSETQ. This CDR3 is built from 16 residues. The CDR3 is CASSLGGSSYNSPLHF. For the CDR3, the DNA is TGCGCCAGCAGCTTGGGAGGGAGCTCCTATAATTCACCCCTCCACTTT.

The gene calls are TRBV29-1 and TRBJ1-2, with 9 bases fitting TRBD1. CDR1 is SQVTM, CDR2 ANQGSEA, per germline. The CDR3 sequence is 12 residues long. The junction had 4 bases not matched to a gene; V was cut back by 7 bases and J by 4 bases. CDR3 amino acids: CSAWDRVYGYTF. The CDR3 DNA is TGCAGCGCCTGGGACAGGGTCTATGGCTACACCTTC. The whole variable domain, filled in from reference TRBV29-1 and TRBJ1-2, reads SAVISQKPSRDICQRGTSLTIQCQVDSQVTMMFWYRQQPGQSLTLIATANQGSEATYESGFVIDKFPISRPNLTFSTLTVSNMSPEDSSIYLCSAWDRVYGYTFGSGTRLTVV.

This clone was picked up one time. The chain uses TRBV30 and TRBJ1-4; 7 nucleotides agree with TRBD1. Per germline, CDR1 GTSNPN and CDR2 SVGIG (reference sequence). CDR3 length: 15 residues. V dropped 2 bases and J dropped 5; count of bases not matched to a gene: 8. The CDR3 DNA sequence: TGTGCCTGGAGTAGCTGGGACAGATCAAATGAAAAACTGTTTTTT. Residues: CAWSSWDRSNEKLFF.

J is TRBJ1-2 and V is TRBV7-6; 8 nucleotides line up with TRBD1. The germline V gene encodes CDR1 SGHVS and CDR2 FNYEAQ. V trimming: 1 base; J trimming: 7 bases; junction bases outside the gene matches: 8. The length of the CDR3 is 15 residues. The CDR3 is CASSLGPRGQGGYTF. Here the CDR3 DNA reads TGTGCCAGCAGCTTAGGTCCCAGGGGGCAGGGTGGCTACACCTTC.

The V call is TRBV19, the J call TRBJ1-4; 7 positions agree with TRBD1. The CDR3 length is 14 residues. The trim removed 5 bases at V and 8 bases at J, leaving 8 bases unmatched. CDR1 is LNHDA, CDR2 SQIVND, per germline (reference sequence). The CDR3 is CASSRQGRNEKLFF. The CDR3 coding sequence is TGTGCCAGTAGTCGACAGGGTCGAAACGAAAAACTGTTTTTT.

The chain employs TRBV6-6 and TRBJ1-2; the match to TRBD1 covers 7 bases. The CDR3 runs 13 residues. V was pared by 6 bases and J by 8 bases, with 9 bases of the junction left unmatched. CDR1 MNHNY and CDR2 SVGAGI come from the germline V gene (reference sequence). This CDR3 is CASREGANGGYTF. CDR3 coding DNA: TGTGCCAGCAGGGAGGGGGCGAATGGCGGCTACACCTTC.

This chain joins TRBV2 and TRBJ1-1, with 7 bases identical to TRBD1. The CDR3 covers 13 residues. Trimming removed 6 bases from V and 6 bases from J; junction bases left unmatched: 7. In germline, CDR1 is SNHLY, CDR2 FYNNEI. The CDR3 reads CASRADRAPEAFF. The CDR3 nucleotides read TGTGCCAGCAGAGCTGACAGGGCTCCTGAAGCTTTCTTT. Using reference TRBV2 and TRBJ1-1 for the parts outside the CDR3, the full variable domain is EPEVTQTPSHQVTQMGQEVILRCVPISNHLYFYWYRQILGQKVEFLVSFYNNEISEKSEIFDDQFSVERPDGSNFTLKIRSTKLEDSAMYFCASRADRAPEAFFGQGTRLTVV.

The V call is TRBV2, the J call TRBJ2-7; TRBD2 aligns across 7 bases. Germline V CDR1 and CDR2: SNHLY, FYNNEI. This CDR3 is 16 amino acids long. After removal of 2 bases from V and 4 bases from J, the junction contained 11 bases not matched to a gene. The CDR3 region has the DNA TGTGCCAGCAGTGAAAATTGGGTTTCCGGGGGGTACGAGCAGTACTTC. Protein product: CASSENWVSGGYEQYF.